This T cell receptor (beta chain) was identified in a study of blood T cell repertoires in COVID-19. Study context: PBMCs, B-cell-depleted T cells, or T cells provided the cDNA or gDNA that made up the material.

Germline values: CDR1 WSHSY, CDR2 SAAADI. Trimming stripped 6 bases from V and 5 bases from J, with 19 bases between. The CDR3 extends over 15 amino acids. The method was immunoSEQ multiplex PCR; TCRdb's version includes in-frame clones alone and lacks a portion of them. The data hold about 310,000 clones, with roughly 87% observed a single time. Sequencing was carried out using peripheral blood. This sequence was found in a man younger than 35 with active or convalescent COVID-19. The genes are TRBV10-2 and TRBJ2-5, with D possibly matching TRBD1 (6 bases). The CDR3: CASRSQGYSPETQYF. The DNA for the CDR3 is TGCGCCAGCAGATCACAGGGCTATAGTCCGGAGACCCAGTACTTC.